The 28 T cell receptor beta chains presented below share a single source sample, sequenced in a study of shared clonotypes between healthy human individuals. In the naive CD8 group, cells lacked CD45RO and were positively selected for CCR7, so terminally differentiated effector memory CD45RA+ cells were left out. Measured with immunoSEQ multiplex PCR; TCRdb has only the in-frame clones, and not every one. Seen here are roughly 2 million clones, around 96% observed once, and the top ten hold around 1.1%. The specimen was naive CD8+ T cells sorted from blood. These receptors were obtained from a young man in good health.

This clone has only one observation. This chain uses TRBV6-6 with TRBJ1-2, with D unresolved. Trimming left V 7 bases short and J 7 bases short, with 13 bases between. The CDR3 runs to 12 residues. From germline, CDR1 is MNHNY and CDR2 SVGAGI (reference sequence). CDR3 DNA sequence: TGTGCCAGCACCGACGTGGCTGGTGGCTACACCTTC. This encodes CASTDVAGGYTF.

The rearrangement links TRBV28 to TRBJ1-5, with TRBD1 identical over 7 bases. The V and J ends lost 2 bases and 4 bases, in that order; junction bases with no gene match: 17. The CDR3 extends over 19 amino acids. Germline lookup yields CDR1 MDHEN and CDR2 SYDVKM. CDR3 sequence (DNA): TGTGCCAGCAGTTTACTAACATCGCTCCCAGGACAGGAGAATCAGCCCCAGCATTTT. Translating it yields CASSLLTSLPGQENQPQHF.

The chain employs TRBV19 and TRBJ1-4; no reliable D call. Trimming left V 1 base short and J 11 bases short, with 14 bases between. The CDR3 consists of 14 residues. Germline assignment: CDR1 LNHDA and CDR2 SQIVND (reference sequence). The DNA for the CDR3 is TGTGCCAGTAGTATAGGTGCCCCTTTGGGGAAACTGTTTTTT. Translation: CASSIGAPLGKLFF.

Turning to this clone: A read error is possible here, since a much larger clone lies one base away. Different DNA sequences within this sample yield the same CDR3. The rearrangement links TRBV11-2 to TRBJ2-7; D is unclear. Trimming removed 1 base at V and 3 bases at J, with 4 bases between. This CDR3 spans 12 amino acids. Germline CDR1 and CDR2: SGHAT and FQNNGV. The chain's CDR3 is CASSLGSYEQYF. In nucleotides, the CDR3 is TGTGCCAGCAGCTTAGGGAGCTACGAGCAGTACTTC.

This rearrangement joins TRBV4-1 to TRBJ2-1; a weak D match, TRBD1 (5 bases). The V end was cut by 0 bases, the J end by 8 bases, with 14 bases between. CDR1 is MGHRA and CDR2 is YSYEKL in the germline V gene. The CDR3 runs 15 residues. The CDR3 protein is CASSQDRGRADEQFF. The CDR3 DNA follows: TGCGCCAGCAGCCAAGATCGAGGCAGGGCGGATGAGCAGTTCTTC.

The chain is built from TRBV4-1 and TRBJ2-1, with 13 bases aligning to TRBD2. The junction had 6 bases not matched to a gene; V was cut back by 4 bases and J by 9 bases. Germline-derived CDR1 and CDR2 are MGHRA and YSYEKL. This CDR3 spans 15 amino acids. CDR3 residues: CASSPGLAGAVEQFF. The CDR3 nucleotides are TGCGCCAGCAGCCCAGGACTAGCGGGAGCAGTTGAGCAGTTCTTC.

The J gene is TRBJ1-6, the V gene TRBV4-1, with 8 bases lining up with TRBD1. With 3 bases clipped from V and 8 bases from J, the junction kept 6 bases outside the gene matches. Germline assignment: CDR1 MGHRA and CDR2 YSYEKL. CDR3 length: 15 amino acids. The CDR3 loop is CASSHPQGGDSPLHF. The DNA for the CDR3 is TGCGCCAGCAGCCATCCACAGGGGGGAGATTCACCCCTCCACTTT.

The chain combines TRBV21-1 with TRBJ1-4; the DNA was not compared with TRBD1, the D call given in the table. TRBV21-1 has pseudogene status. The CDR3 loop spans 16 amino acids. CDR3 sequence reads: CASSNDPDTTNEKLFF. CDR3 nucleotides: TGTGCCAGCAGCAACGATCCGGACACAACTAATGAAAAACTGTTTTTT.

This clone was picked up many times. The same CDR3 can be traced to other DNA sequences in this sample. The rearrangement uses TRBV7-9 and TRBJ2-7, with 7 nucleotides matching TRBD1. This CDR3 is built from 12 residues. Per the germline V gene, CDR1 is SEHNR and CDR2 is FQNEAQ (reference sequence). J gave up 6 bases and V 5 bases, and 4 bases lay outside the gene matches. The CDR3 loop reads CASSLGTAEQYF. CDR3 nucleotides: TGTGCCAGCAGCCTGGGGACAGCCGAGCAGTACTTC.

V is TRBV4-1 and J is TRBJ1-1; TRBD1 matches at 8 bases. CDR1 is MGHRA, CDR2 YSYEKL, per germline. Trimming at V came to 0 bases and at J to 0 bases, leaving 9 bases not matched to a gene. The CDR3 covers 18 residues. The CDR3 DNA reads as TGCGCCAGCAGCCAAGACCCAGGGGGCGTCCCCCTGAACACTGAAGCTTTCTTT. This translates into CASSQDPGGVPLNTEAFF.

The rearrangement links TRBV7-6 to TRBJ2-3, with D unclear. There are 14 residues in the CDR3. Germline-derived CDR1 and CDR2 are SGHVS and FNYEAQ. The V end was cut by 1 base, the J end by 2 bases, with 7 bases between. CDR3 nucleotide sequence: TGTGCCAGCAGCTTAGTGGACCCCACAGATACGCAGTATTTT. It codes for CASSLVDPTDTQYF.

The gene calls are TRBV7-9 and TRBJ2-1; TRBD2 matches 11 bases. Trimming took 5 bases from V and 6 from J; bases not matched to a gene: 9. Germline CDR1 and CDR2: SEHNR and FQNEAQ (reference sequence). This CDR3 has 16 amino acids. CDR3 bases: TGTGCCAGCAGCCGACCCCCTAGCGGGGGGTTCAATGAGCAGTTCTTC. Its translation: CASSRPPSGGFNEQFF.

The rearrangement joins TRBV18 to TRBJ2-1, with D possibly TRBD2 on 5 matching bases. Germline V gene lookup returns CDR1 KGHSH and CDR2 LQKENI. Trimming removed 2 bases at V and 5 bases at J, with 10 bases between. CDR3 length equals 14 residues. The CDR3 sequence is CASSPETINNEQFF. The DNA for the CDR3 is TGTGCCAGCTCACCAGAGACTATTAACAATGAGCAGTTCTTC.

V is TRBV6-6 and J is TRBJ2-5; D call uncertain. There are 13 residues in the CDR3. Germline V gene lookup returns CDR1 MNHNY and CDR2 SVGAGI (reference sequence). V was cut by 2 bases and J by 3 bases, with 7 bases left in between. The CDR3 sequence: CASSYPQKETQYF. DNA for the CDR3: TGTGCCAGCAGTTACCCCCAAAAAGAGACCCAGTACTTC.

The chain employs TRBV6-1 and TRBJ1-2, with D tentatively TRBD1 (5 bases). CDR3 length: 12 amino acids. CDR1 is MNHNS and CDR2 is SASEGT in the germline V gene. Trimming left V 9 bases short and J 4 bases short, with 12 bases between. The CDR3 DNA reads TGTGCCAGTCGGGGGGGGGTCTATGGCTACACCTTC. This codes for CASRGGVYGYTF.

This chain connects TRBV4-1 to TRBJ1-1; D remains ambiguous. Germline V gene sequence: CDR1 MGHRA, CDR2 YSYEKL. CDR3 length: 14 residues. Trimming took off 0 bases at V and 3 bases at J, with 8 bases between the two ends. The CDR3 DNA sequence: TGCGCCAGCAGCCAAGAGATGGGGTACACTGAAGCTTTCTTT. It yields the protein CASSQEMGYTEAFF.

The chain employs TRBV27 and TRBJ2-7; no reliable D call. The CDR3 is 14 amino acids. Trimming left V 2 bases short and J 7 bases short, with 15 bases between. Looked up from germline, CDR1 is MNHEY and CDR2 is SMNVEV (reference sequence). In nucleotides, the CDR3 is TGTGCCAGCAGTTTAACCGCGACGGGTTATGAGCAGTACTTC. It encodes CASSLTATGYEQYF.

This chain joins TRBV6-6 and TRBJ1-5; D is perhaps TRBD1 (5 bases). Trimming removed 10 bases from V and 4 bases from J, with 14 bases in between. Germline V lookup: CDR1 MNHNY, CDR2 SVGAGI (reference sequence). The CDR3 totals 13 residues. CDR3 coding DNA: TGTGCCATCGGAGTCAGGGTAAATCAGCCCCAGCATTTT. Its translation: CAIGVRVNQPQHF.

CDR3 sequence: CASSLVGLAGMSSYNEQFF. Written as DNA, the CDR3 is TGTGCCAGCAGCTTGGTTGGACTAGCGGGAATGAGCTCCTACAATGAGCAGTTCTTC. The chain combines TRBV5-4 with TRBJ2-1; 12 bases map to TRBD2. The CDR3 extends over 19 amino acids. Germline CDR1 reads SGHNT; CDR2 reads YYREEE (reference sequence). Trimming at V came to 0 bases and at J to 0 bases, leaving 7 bases not matched to a gene.

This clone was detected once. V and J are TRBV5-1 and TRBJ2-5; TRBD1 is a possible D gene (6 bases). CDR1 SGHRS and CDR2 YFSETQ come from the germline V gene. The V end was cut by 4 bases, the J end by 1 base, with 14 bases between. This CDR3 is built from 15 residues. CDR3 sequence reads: CASSKGRGRQETQYF. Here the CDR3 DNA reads TGCGCCAGCAGCAAGGGCAGGGGACGCCAAGAGACCCAGTACTTC.

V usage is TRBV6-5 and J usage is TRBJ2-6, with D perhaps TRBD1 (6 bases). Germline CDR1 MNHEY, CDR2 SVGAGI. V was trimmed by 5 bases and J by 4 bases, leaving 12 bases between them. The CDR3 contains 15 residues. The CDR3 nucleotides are TGTGCCAGCAGTCCGGCAGGGGTAGGGGCCAACGTCCTGACTTTC. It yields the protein CASSPAGVGANVLTF.

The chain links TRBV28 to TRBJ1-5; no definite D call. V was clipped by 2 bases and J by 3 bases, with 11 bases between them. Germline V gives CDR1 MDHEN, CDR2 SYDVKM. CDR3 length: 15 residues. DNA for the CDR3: TGTGCCAGCAGTTTAAGGACGGAACTCAATCAGCCCCAGCATTTT. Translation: CASSLRTELNQPQHF.

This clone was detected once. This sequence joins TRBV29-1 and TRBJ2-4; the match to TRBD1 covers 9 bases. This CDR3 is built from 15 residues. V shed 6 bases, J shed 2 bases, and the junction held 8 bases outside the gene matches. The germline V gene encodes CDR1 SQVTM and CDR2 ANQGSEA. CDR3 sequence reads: CSVPRQGGTKNIQYF. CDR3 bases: TGCAGCGTACCCCGACAGGGGGGGACCAAAAACATTCAGTACTTC. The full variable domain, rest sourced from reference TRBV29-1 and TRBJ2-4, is SAVISQKPSRDICQRGTSLTIQCQVDSQVTMMFWYRQQPGQSLTLIATANQGSEATYESGFVIDKFPISRPNLTFSTLTVSNMSPEDSSIYLCSVPRQGGTKNIQYFGAGTRLSVL.

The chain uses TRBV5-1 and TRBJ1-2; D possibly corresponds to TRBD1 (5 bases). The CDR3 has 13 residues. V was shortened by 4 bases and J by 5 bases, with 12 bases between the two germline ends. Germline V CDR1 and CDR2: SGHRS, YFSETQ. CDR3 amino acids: CASSLVAGYGYTF. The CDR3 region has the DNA TGCGCCAGCAGCCTGGTGGCAGGGTATGGCTACACCTTC. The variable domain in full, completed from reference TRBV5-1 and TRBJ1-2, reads KAGVTQTPRYLIKTRGQQVTLSCSPISGHRSVSWYQQTPGQGLQFLFEYFSETQRNKGNFPGRFSGRQFSNSRSEMNVSTLELGDSALYLCASSLVAGYGYTFGSGTRLTVV.

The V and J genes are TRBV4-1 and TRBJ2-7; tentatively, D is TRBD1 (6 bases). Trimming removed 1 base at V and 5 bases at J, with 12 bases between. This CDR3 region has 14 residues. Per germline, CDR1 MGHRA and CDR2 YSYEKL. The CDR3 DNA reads TGCGCCAGCAGCCAAGTCGGCAGGGGACACGAGCAGTACTTC. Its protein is CASSQVGRGHEQYF.

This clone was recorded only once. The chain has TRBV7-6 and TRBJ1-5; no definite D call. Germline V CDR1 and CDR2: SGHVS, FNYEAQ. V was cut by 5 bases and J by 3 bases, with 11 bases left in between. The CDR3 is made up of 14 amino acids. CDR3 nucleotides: TGTGCCAGCAGCCCAACAGCTATCAATCAGCCCCAGCATTTT. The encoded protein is CASSPTAINQPQHF.

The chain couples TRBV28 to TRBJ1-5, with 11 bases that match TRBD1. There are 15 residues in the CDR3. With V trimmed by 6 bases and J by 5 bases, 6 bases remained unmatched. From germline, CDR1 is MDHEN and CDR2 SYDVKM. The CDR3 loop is CASSLAGQGDQPQHF. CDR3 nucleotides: TGTGCCAGCAGCCTTGCGGGACAGGGGGATCAGCCCCAGCATTTT.

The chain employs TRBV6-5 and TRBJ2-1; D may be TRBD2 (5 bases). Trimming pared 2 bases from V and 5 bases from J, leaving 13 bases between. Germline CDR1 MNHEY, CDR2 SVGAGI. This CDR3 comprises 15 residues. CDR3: CASSYAFSGDNEQFF. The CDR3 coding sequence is TGTGCCAGCAGTTACGCCTTCTCCGGGGACAATGAGCAGTTCTTC.